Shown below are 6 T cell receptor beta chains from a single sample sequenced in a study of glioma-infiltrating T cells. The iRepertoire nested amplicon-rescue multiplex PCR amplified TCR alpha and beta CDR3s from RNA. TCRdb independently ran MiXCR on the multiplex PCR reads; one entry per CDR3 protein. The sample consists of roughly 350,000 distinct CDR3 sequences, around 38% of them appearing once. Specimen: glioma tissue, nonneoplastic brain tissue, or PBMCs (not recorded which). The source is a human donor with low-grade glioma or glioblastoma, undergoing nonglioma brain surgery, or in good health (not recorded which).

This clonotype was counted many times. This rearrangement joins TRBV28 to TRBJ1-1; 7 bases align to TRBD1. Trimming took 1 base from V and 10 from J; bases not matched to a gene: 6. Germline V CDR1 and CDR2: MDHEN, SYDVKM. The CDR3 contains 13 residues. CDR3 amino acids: CASSLLRAGGAFF. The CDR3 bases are TGTGCCAGCAGTTTATTGAGGGCAGGGGGAGCTTTCTTT.

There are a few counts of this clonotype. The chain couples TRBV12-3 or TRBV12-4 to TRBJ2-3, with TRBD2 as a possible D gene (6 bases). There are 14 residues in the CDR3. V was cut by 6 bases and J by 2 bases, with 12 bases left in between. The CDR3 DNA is TGTGCCAGCAGCCGAGGACTAAACACAGATACGCAGTATTTT. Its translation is CASSRGLNTDTQYF.

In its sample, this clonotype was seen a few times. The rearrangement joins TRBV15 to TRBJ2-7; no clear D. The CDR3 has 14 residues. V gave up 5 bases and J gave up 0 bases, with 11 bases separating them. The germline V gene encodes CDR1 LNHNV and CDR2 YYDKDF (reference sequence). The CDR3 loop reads CATSQRKSSYEQYF. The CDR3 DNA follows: TGTGCCACCAGCCAACGAAAAAGCTCCTACGAGCAGTACTTC.

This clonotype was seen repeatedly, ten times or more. Here the CDR3 reads CATQTGLSYNEQFF. CDR3 nucleotides: TGTGCCACCCAAACGGGACTCTCCTACAATGAGCAGTTCTTC. The chain couples TRBV6-2 or TRBV6-3 to TRBJ2-1, with a tentative D call TRBD2 (6 bases). Germline V lookup: CDR1 MNHEY, CDR2 SVGEGT. Trimming pared 10 bases from V and 0 bases from J, leaving 13 bases between. This CDR3 region has 14 residues.

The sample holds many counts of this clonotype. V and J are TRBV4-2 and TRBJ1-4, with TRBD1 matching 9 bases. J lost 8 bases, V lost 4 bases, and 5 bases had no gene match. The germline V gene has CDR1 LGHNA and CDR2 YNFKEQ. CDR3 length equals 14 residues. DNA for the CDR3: TGTGCCAGCAGCCCTCGGACAGGGGAAGAAAAACTGTTTTTT. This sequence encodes CASSPRTGEEKLFF.

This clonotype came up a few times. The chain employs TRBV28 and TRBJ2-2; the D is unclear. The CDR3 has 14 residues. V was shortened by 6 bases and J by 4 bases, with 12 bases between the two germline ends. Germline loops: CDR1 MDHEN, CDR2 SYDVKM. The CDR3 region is CASRPDRRTGELFF. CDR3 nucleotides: TGTGCCAGCAGGCCGGATCGTCGCACCGGGGAGCTGTTTTTT. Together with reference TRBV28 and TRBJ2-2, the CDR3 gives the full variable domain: DVKVTQSSRYLVKRTGEKVFLECVQDMDHENMFWYRQDPGLGLRLIYFSYDVKMKEKGDIPEGYSVSREKKERFSLILESASTNQTSMYLCASRPDRRTGELFFGEGSRLTVL.